This entry lists 25 T cell receptor beta chains sequenced from one sample in a study of blood T cell repertoires in COVID-19 (dated by TCRdb to 2018 to 2020). Libraries were prepared through the immunoSEQ multiplex PCR assay. Not all clones reach the TCRdb copy of this immuneACCESS table, which keeps in-frame sequences only. Checked studies attribute under half of the gap to unresolved V genes and leave the rest unexplained. The sample includes about 210,000 clones, with over 70% observed a single time. The ten largest clones capture approximately 6.9% of the sample. The sample was peripheral blood. The receptor source for this set is a man aged 55 to 69 with acute or convalescent COVID-19.

The chain combines TRBV19 with TRBJ1-2, with 10 positions matching TRBD1. Germline-derived CDR1 and CDR2 are LNHDA and SQIVND (reference sequence). Trimming at V came to 4 bases and at J to 7 bases, leaving 9 bases not matched to a gene. This CDR3 comprises 15 residues. CDR3 region: CASSTTPTGGPGYTF. In nucleotides, the CDR3 is TGTGCCAGTAGTACCACTCCGACAGGGGGCCCTGGCTACACCTTC.

The chain joins TRBV11-2 to TRBJ2-3, with unresolved D. Germline V CDR1 and CDR2: SGHAT, FQNNGV. V lost 2 bases, J lost 2 bases, and 11 bases lay in between. This CDR3 has 15 residues. This CDR3 reads CASSLTPRDTDTQYF. CDR3 DNA sequence: TGTGCCAGCAGCTTAACCCCCCGCGACACAGATACGCAGTATTTT.

This chain connects TRBV6-1 to TRBJ2-7, with a tentative D call TRBD1 (5 bases). Germline V gene sequence: CDR1 MNHNS, CDR2 SASEGT. The CDR3 length is 14 residues. V lost 1 base and J 3 bases, leaving 10 bases between the germline ends. CDR3 protein: CASSEGQGNYEQYF. Here the CDR3 DNA reads TGTGCCAGCAGTGAAGGGCAGGGCAACTACGAGCAGTACTTC.

V is TRBV11-2 and J is TRBJ1-6; D possibly corresponds to TRBD1 (6 bases). The germline V and J ends were trimmed by 3 bases and 11 bases, with 14 bases remaining between them. The CDR3 covers 14 residues. The germline V gene encodes CDR1 SGHAT and CDR2 FQNNGV. As DNA, the CDR3 is TGTGCCAGCAGCTTGGTACGGCCAGGGGCACCCCTCCACTTT. Its protein product is CASSLVRPGAPLHF.

This chain links TRBV4-1 with TRBJ1-4; possible D gene TRBD1, 5 bases. V was shortened by 2 bases and J by 8 bases, with 12 bases between the two germline ends. Germline loops: CDR1 MGHRA, CDR2 YSYEKL. The CDR3 spans 14 residues. The CDR3 DNA is TGCGCCAGCAGCCAAAAGGGGCTAGGCGAAAAACTGTTTTTT. This gives the protein CASSQKGLGEKLFF.

The chain links TRBV7-8 to TRBJ1-4; TRBD1 matches at 7 bases. V shed 1 base and J 2 bases; nucleotides not matched to a gene: 7. Germline V CDR1 and CDR2: SGHVS, FQNEAQ. The CDR3 runs to 17 residues. Here the CDR3 reads CASSLGRGFPTNEKLFF. CDR3 DNA sequence: TGTGCCAGCAGCTTAGGCAGGGGGTTTCCGACTAATGAAAAACTGTTTTTT.

On this clone: This CDR3 is also generated by other DNA sequences in the sample. The chain uses TRBV29-1 and TRBJ1-2; D is unresolved. CDR1 SQVTM and CDR2 ANQGSEA come from the germline V gene. V lost 3 bases and J lost 5, with 10 bases in between. This CDR3 contains 12 residues. CDR3 sequence reads: CSVESGGYGYTF. The CDR3 DNA sequence: TGCAGCGTTGAGTCTGGCGGTTATGGCTACACCTTC.

This rearrangement joins TRBV29-1 to TRBJ2-3; D may be TRBD1 (5 bases). The CDR3 totals 14 residues. Trimming removed 6 bases at V and 0 bases at J, with 13 bases between. Germline V lookup: CDR1 SQVTM, CDR2 ANQGSEA. The CDR3 sequence: CSVRNRSSTDTQYF. CDR3 nucleotide sequence: TGCAGCGTCCGAAACAGGTCTAGCACAGATACGCAGTATTTT.

The rearrangement uses TRBV28 and TRBJ1-4, with a weak D call TRBD1 (6 bases). Trimming shortened V by 4 bases and J by 2 bases, and 17 bases separated the two germline ends. CDR1 is MDHEN and CDR2 is SYDVKM in the germline V gene. This CDR3 spans 17 amino acids. The CDR3 loop is CASSSLGAPGTNEKLFF. CDR3 in DNA: TGTGCCAGCAGTTCCCTGGGGGCGCCGGGGACTAATGAAAAACTGTTTTTT.

The chain has TRBV6-2 or TRBV6-3 and TRBJ1-5; tentative D call: TRBD1 (6 bases). CDR1 is MNHEY, CDR2 SVGEGT, per germline. Trimming cost V 5 bases and J 2 bases, with 7 bases left between them. The CDR3 runs 13 residues. The CDR3 coding sequence is TGTGCCAGCAGTGCAGGGGGCAATCAGCCCCAGCATTTT. Residues: CASSAGGNQPQHF.

The chain is built from TRBV12-5 and TRBJ2-1; TRBD1 agrees at 9 bases. The J segment lost 1 base and the V segment lost 11 bases, leaving 18 bases of the junction unmatched. The CDR3 runs 18 residues. From germline, CDR1 is LGHNT and CDR2 FRNRAP. CDR3 region: CAQTSEGTGTNSYNEQFF. In nucleotides, the CDR3 is TGTGCTCAGACTTCAGAGGGGACAGGGACTAATTCCTACAATGAGCAGTTCTTC.

This clone was recorded once. The CDR3 region is CATSRPGTGGETQYF. The CDR3 DNA follows: TGTGCCACCAGCAGACCAGGGACAGGGGGAGAGACCCAGTACTTC. This chain connects TRBV15 to TRBJ2-5; 11 nucleotides align to TRBD1. CDR3 length: 15 amino acids. The V and J ends lost 2 bases and 4 bases, in that order; junction bases with no gene match: 3. CDR1 is LNHNV, CDR2 YYDKDF, per germline (reference sequence).

The chain is built from TRBV2 and TRBJ1-2, with D possibly matching TRBD1 (6 bases). CDR1 is SNHLY, CDR2 FYNNEI, per germline. CDR3 size: 14 residues. Trimming took off 5 bases at V and 6 bases at J, with 16 bases between the two ends. The CDR3 DNA sequence: TGTGCCAGCAGTCTTACCCGGCAGGGGAATGGCTACACCTTC. Amino acids: CASSLTRQGNGYTF. Full variable domain (remainder filled in from reference TRBV2 and TRBJ1-2): EPEVTQTPSHQVTQMGQEVILRCVPISNHLYFYWYRQILGQKVEFLVSFYNNEISEKSEIFDDQFSVERPDGSNFTLKIRSTKLEDSAMYFCASSLTRQGNGYTFGSGTRLTVV.

The V and J genes are TRBV3-1 (or the pseudogene TRBV3-2) and TRBJ2-1; 8 positions agree with TRBD2. Germline CDR1 reads LGHDT; CDR2 reads YNNKEL (reference sequence). J lost 12 bases, V lost 4 bases, and 14 bases had no gene match. The CDR3 is 15 residues long. The CDR3 nucleotides read TGTGCCAGCAGCCCCGGACTAGCCGATTACCAGGGGCAGTTCTTC. Translated, it gives CASSPGLADYQGQFF.

V gene TRBV20-1 combines with J gene TRBJ2-1; TRBD1 matches at 9 bases. CDR1 and CDR2 (germline): DFQATT, SNEGSKA (reference sequence). V lost 7 bases, J lost 7 bases, and 2 bases stayed unmatched. The CDR3 has 11 residues. Here the CDR3 DNA reads TGCAGTGTACAGGGGGCGAATGAGCAGTTCTTC. It translates to CSVQGANEQFF.

Regarding this clone: The sample holds other DNA sequences that translate to the same CDR3. V and J are TRBV19 and TRBJ1-2, with TRBD1 identical over 7 bases. The V and J ends lost 3 bases and 2 bases, in that order; junction bases with no gene match: 0. The CDR3 consists of 13 residues. Germline CDR1 is LNHDA and CDR2 is SQIVND (reference sequence). The CDR3 protein is CASSMGQNYGYTF. The DNA of the CDR3 is TGTGCCAGTAGTATGGGACAGAACTATGGCTACACCTTC.

This rearrangement joins TRBV6-5 to TRBJ1-1; no clear D gene. Germline-derived CDR1 and CDR2 are MNHEY and SVGAGI. Trimming left V 7 bases short and J 7 bases short, with 16 bases between. The CDR3 extends over 13 amino acids. The CDR3 reads CASTPPYQDEAFF. CDR3 DNA: TGTGCCAGCACCCCCCCTTATCAGGATGAAGCTTTCTTT.

V is TRBV5-1 and J is TRBJ2-7; D ambiguous. Germline CDR1 is SGHRS and CDR2 is YFSETQ. The CDR3 sequence is 14 residues long. The ends were cut back, 0 bases at V and 4 bases at J, with 11 bases in the middle. DNA of the CDR3: TGCGCCAGCAGCTTGGACCCAAGTAGTTACGAGCAGTACTTC. This codes for CASSLDPSSYEQYF.

This chain joins TRBV5-4 and TRBJ2-5, with TRBD2 matching over 12 bases. This CDR3 contains 15 residues. CDR1 is SGHNT and CDR2 is YYREEE in the germline V gene (reference sequence). V dropped 4 bases and J dropped 5; count of bases not matched to a gene: 6. The CDR3 region has the DNA TGTGCCAGCAGCCCTAGCGGGGGGGCGGGGGAGACCCAGTACTTC. It yields the protein CASSPSGGAGETQYF.

This clone was seen just once. V usage is TRBV18 and J usage is TRBJ2-7; 9 bases map to TRBD2. Trimming at V came to 5 bases and at J to 5 bases, leaving 4 bases not matched to a gene. Germline V gene data show CDR1 as KGHSH and CDR2 as LQKENI. The CDR3 is made up of 13 amino acids. CDR3 protein: CASSLAGANEQYF. CDR3 DNA: TGTGCCAGCTCATTAGCGGGAGCCAACGAGCAGTACTTC.

The V and J genes are TRBV12-3 or TRBV12-4 and TRBJ2-2, with D hard to call. The V end lost 5 bases, the J end lost 1 base, and 5 bases lay between the germline ends. The CDR3 totals 13 residues. CDR3 in amino acids: CASSPGNTGELFF. The CDR3 DNA reads as TGTGCCAGCAGTCCAGGGAACACCGGGGAGCTGTTTTTT.

The chain couples TRBV19 to TRBJ2-7; 8 nucleotides agree with TRBD1. V lost 1 base and J lost 6; bases outside the gene matches: 8. The CDR3 sequence is 15 residues long. Germline V gene data show CDR1 as LNHDA and CDR2 as SQIVND (reference sequence). The CDR3 DNA sequence: TGTGCCAGTAGTATAGTTGCAGGGGGCATCTCCGAGCAGTACTTC. Translating it yields CASSIVAGGISEQYF. Combining the CDR3 with reference TRBV19 and TRBJ2-7 gives the whole variable domain DGGITQSPKYLFRKEGQNVTLSCEQNLNHDAMYWYRQDPGQGLRLIYYSQIVNDFQKGDIAEGYSVSREKKESFPLTVTSAQKNPTAFYLCASSIVAGGISEQYFGPGTRLTVT.

Worth noting for this clone: At one boundary the junction diverges from the germline segment, which might be a read error. This sequence joins TRBV28 and TRBJ1-1, with TRBD1 matching over 7 bases. Germline CDR1 and CDR2: MDHEN and SYDVKM. CDR3 length equals 15 residues. In DNA form, the CDR3 reads TGTGCCAGCAGGACCGGGACAGCATTGAAAACTGAAGCTTTCTTT. Translating gives CASRTGTALKTEAFF. The whole variable domain, filled in from reference TRBV28 and TRBJ1-1, reads DVKVTQSSRYLVKRTGEKVFLECVQDMDHENMFWYRQDPGLGLRLIYFSYDVKMKEKGDIPEGYSVSREKKERFSLILESASTNQTSMYLCASRTGTALKTEAFFGQGTRLTVV.

The rearrangement joins TRBV24-1 to TRBJ2-2, with 9 bases fitting TRBD1. The ends lost 5 bases at V and 1 base at J; junction bases unmatched: 7. This CDR3 has 17 amino acids. Germline V lookup: CDR1 KGHDR, CDR2 SFDVKD. The CDR3 nucleotides read TGTGCCACCAGTGGTCCTATGGGACAGGGGAACACCGGGGAGCTGTTTTTT. It yields the protein CATSGPMGQGNTGELFF.

The chain links TRBV27 to TRBJ1-2; 7 nucleotides agree with TRBD1. Germline lookup yields CDR1 MNHEY and CDR2 SMNVEV (reference sequence). This CDR3 region has 16 residues. V gave up 5 bases and J gave up 1 base; unmatched junction bases: 10. Written as DNA, the CDR3 is TGTGCCAGCAGTCCTAAATTCCGGGACAGTAACTATGGCTACACCTTC. Translated, it gives CASSPKFRDSNYGYTF.